Listed below are T cell receptor beta chains from one sample, sequenced in a study of T cells in Graves' hyperthyroidism and ophthalmopathy. TCRdb itself ran the multiplex PCR reads through MiXCR, one entry per CDR3 protein. The repertoire holds hundreds of thousands of distinct CDR3 sequences, with 15% to 20% as singletons. The sequenced material came from blood. These receptors all come from a woman aged 30 to 39 with Graves' hyperthyroidism. Both conserved end residues are part of each CDR3. The D gene is left open where the match is weak. Rows give clone size only sometimes, using once, few, many, or a class for an expanded clone.

D: NA; J: TRBJ1-2; size: NA; V: TRBV15; CDR3: CATSRDTDGYTF; DNA: TGTGCCACCAGCAGAGATACCGATGGCTACACCTTC
D: TRBD1; J: TRBJ1-1; size: few; V: TRBV28; CDR3: CASSLSESRGVEAFF; DNA: TGTGCCAGCAGTTTAAGTGAGTCCAGGGGGGTTGAAGCTTTCTTT
D: TRBD1; J: TRBJ1-4; size: NA; V: TRBV28; CDR3: CASSLPSTGARGDEKLFF; DNA: TGTGCCAGCAGTTTACCCTCGACAGGGGCCCGGGGCGATGAAAAACTGTTTTTT
D: TRBD1; J: TRBJ1-1; size: many; V: TRBV2; CDR3: CASRNRGHDTEAFF; DNA: TGTGCCAGCAGGAACAGGGGCCATGACACTGAAGCTTTCTTT
D: TRBD2; J: TRBJ2-1; size: NA; V: TRBV13; CDR3: CASSARLAIEQFF; DNA: TGTGCCAGCAGCGCTAGACTAGCCATTGAGCAGTTCTTC
D: NA; J: TRBJ2-7; size: few; V: TRBV7-2; CDR3: CASSLGGDFSYEQYF; DNA: TGTGCCAGCAGCTTAGGGGGGGACTTCTCCTACGAGCAGTACTTC
D: NA; J: TRBJ2-7; size: few; V: TRBV11-3; CDR3: CASRWTPLTYEQYF; DNA: TGTGCCAGCAGGTGGACCCCCTTGACCTACGAGCAGTACTTC
D: NA; J: TRBJ2-5; size: many; V: TRBV11-2; CDR3: CASSRRGETQYF; DNA: TGTGCCAGCAGCCGCAGGGGAGAGACCCAGTACTTC
D: NA; J: TRBJ2-2; size: many; V: TRBV6-8; CDR3: CASSYAGLNTGELFF; DNA: TGTGCCAGCAGTTACGCCGGTCTAAACACCGGGGAGCTGTTTTTT
D: NA; J: TRBJ1-1; size: many; V: TRBV30; CDR3: CAWSVQAATEAFF; DNA: TGTGCCTGGAGTGTACAGGCGGCCACTGAAGCTTTCTTT
D: NA; J: TRBJ2-5; size: NA; V: TRBV6-1; CDR3: CASSEAEGGQETQYF; DNA: TGTGCCAGCAGTGAAGCGGAAGGGGGCCAAGAGACCCAGTACTTC
D: TRBD1; J: TRBJ1-2; size: many; V: TRBV2; CDR3: CASSERQGWSGYTF; DNA: TGTGCCAGCAGTGAAAGACAGGGTTGGAGTGGCTACACCTTC
D: NA; J: TRBJ1-4; size: many; V: TRBV12-3/TRBV12-4; CDR3: CASKGNEKLFF; DNA: TGTGCCAGCAAAGGGAATGAAAAACTGTTTTTT
D: NA; J: TRBJ1-1; size: many; V: TRBV5-1; CDR3: CASSLDIDGGKAVEAFF; DNA: TGCGCCAGCAGCTTGGATATCGATGGGGGAAAGGCTGTCGAAGCTTTCTTT
D: TRBD2; J: TRBJ2-1; size: few; V: TRBV5-1; CDR3: CASSAVAGGGEQFF; DNA: TGCGCCAGCAGCGCAGTAGCGGGAGGGGGTGAGCAGTTCTTC
D: NA; J: TRBJ2-1; size: many; V: TRBV6-2/TRBV6-3; CDR3: CASISAAPPSYNEQFF; DNA: TGTGCCAGCATATCTGCCGCGCCGCCCTCCTACAATGAGCAGTTCTTC
D: NA; J: TRBJ1-1; size: many; V: TRBV7-2; CDR3: CASSLTSTNTEAFF; DNA: TGTGCCAGCAGCTTAACCAGCACGAACACTGAAGCTTTCTTT
D: NA; J: TRBJ2-4; size: few; V: TRBV7-2; CDR3: CASSDSRAGKNIQYF; DNA: TGTGCCAGCAGTGACTCCCGGGCTGGAAAAAACATTCAGTACTTC
D: NA; J: TRBJ2-5; size: NA; V: TRBV5-1; CDR3: CASSLDTGTVETQYF; DNA: TGCGCCAGCAGCTTGGACACAGGGACTGTTGAGACCCAGTACTTC
D: TRBD1; J: TRBJ1-4; size: many; V: TRBV28; CDR3: CASKTGAANEKLFF; DNA: TGTGCCAGCAAGACAGGGGCAGCTAATGAAAAACTGTTTTTT
D: NA; J: TRBJ1-5; size: NA; V: TRBV6-1; CDR3: CASSETRQPQHF; DNA: TGTGCCAGCAGTGAAACGAGACAGCCCCAGCATTTT
D: TRBD2; J: TRBJ2-1; size: many; V: TRBV7-9; CDR3: CASSSGSGRSYNEQFF; DNA: TGTGCCAGCAGCTCGGGGAGCGGGAGGTCCTACAATGAGCAGTTCTTC
D: NA; J: TRBJ2-1; size: many; V: TRBV11-2; CDR3: CASSPSEERANNEQFF; DNA: TGTGCCAGCAGCCCGAGCGAGGAGAGGGCCAACAATGAGCAGTTCTTC
D: NA; J: TRBJ2-7; size: many; V: TRBV5-1; CDR3: CASSLAAVDYEQYF; DNA: TGCGCCAGCAGCTTGGCGGCAGTAGACTACGAGCAGTACTTC
D: NA; J: TRBJ1-1; size: NA; V: TRBV29-1; CDR3: CSVLMNVGNTEAFF; DNA: TGCAGCGTACTCATGAACGTTGGGAACACTGAAGCTTTCTTT
D: TRBD1; J: TRBJ2-1; size: few; V: TRBV5-6; CDR3: CASSFGTGGNEQFF; DNA: TGTGCCAGCAGCTTCGGGACAGGAGGGAATGAGCAGTTCTTC
D: NA; J: TRBJ1-2; size: few; V: TRBV2; CDR3: CASSVQGGFGYTF; DNA: TGTGCCAGCAGTGTACAGGGAGGGTTTGGCTACACCTTC
D: TRBD2; J: TRBJ2-7; size: many; V: TRBV6-1; CDR3: CASSEASLAGYEQYF; DNA: TGTGCCAGCAGTGAAGCGTCGCTAGCGGGCTACGAGCAGTACTTC
D: NA; J: TRBJ2-3; size: NA; V: TRBV9; CDR3: CASSPRGGVDTDTQYF; DNA: TGTGCCAGCAGCCCCCGCGGAGGAGTTGACACAGATACGCAGTATTTT
D: NA; J: TRBJ2-5; size: NA; V: TRBV19; CDR3: CASSMVQQETQYF; DNA: TGTGCCAGTAGTATGGTACAGCAAGAGACCCAGTACTTC
D: NA; J: TRBJ2-3; size: many; V: TRBV2; CDR3: CASSYLDSSITDTQYF; DNA: TGTGCCAGCAGCTATCTTGACAGCTCGATTACAGATACGCAGTATTTT
D: NA; J: TRBJ2-1; size: many; V: TRBV3-1; CDR3: CASSQLLSSSEQFF; DNA: TGTGCCAGCAGCCAACTCCTCTCATCGAGTGAGCAGTTCTTC
D: TRBD2; J: TRBJ2-1; size: many; V: TRBV11-2; CDR3: CASSKERGPFHEQFF; DNA: TGTGCCAGCAGCAAAGAGCGGGGTCCTTTCCATGAGCAGTTCTTC
D: TRBD2; J: TRBJ2-1; size: many; V: TRBV5-1; CDR3: CASSRTSGGEQFF; DNA: TGCGCCAGCAGCCGGACTAGCGGGGGTGAGCAGTTCTTC
D: TRBD2; J: TRBJ2-7; size: many; V: TRBV6-2/TRBV6-3; CDR3: CASRPPGLAGFNEQYF; DNA: TGTGCCAGCAGGCCACCGGGACTAGCGGGATTTAACGAGCAGTACTTC
D: TRBD1; J: TRBJ2-7; size: NA; V: TRBV19; CDR3: CASSTPTGQSYEQYF; DNA: TGTGCCAGTAGCACCCCGACGGGACAGAGCTACGAGCAGTACTTC
D: TRBD2; J: TRBJ2-7; size: many; V: TRBV20-1; CDR3: CSALTGTSAYEQYF; DNA: TGCAGTGCCCTAACCGGGACTAGCGCGTACGAGCAGTACTTC
D: NA; J: TRBJ2-3; size: few; V: TRBV9; CDR3: CASSVGVVFTDTQYF; DNA: TGTGCCAGCAGCGTAGGGGTGGTCTTCACAGATACGCAGTATTTT
D: TRBD2; J: TRBJ2-7; size: NA; V: TRBV11-2; CDR3: CASSFGGDSSWRQYF; DNA: TGTGCCAGCAGCTTTGGGGGGGACTCCTCCTGGCGGCAGTACTTC
D: TRBD2; J: TRBJ2-5; size: many; V: TRBV3-1; CDR3: CASSHLGTSGSQTQYF; DNA: TGTGCCAGCAGCCACCTCGGGACTAGCGGGAGTCAGACCCAGTACTTC
D: TRBD2; J: TRBJ2-7; size: NA; V: TRBV27; CDR3: CASSSSIPFAGGSYEQYF; DNA: TGTGCCAGCAGTTCGTCAATCCCCTTTGCGGGAGGCTCTTACGAGCAGTACTTC
D: TRBD2; J: TRBJ2-3; size: many; V: TRBV28; CDR3: CASSHGTSVDTQYF; DNA: TGTGCCAGCAGTCACGGGACTAGCGTAGATACGCAGTATTTT